This passage covers 3 T cell receptor beta chains from one sample sequenced in a study of T cells in Graves' hyperthyroidism and ophthalmopathy. Researchers amplified the TCR beta CDR3 regions from RNA transcripts. First-round RT-PCR of the TCR CDR3 relied on the HTBI primer set. TCRdb reprocessed the multiplex PCR reads via MiXCR and lists one record per CDR3 protein. The sample includes approximately 630,000 distinct CDR3 sequences, under 20% of them seen just once. Sequenced material: blood. These receptor sequences come from a woman younger than 45 with Graves' hyperthyroidism.

Points on this clonotype: This may be a read error: a much more frequent sequence differs by one nucleotide. V usage is TRBV28 and J usage is TRBJ2-3; the D gene is possibly TRBD1 (6 bases). Looked up from germline, CDR1 is MDHEN and CDR2 is SYDVKM. The V end was cut by 5 bases, the J end by 5 bases, with 14 bases between. This CDR3 is built from 14 residues. CDR3 sequence (DNA): TGTGCCAGCAGTCGGGACAAGGGTGGAGATACGCAGTATTTT. Encoded protein: CASSRDKGGDTQYF.

V gene TRBV20-1 combines with J gene TRBJ1-5; D unclear. Trimming removed 3 bases at V and 1 base at J, with 7 bases between. The CDR3 length is 13 residues. Germline V gene lookup returns CDR1 DFQATT and CDR2 SNEGSKA (reference sequence). The CDR3: CSARVDSNQPQHF. Written as DNA, the CDR3 is TGCAGTGCTAGGGTGGACAGCAATCAGCCCCAGCATTTT.

This clonotype appeared a few times. The chain combines TRBV4-1 with TRBJ2-2; 8 bases match TRBD2. Germline CDR1 and CDR2: MGHRA and YSYEKL. This CDR3 spans 17 amino acids. After removal of 0 bases from V and 6 bases from J, the junction contained 9 bases not matched to a gene. The CDR3 bases are TGCGCCAGCAGCCAAGAGGTGGCTAGCGGGTGGGCCGGGGAGCTGTTTTTT. The encoded protein is CASSQEVASGWAGELFF.